This is a list of T cell receptor beta chains from one sample in a study of siplizumab effects on memory and regulatory T cells. Clones were sequenced by immunoSEQ multiplex PCR, and TCRdb holds only the in-frame ones, with some missing. The sample lists approximately 100,000 clones; 93% were seen once. The specimen was Tregs sorted from blood. All receptors derive from a human donor in good health. Each CDR3 is given with its conserved first and last residue. A D gene is named only where the DNA matches it firmly. Expanded clones get a size class; other rows say once, few or many, or leave the size out.

V	J	D	size	CDR3	DNA
TRBV14	TRBJ1-2	.	.	CASSRGRGINYGYTF	TGTGCCAGCAGCCGTGGGCGCGGTATTAACTATGGCTACACCTTC
TRBV7-2	TRBJ2-2	TRBD2	once	CASSLSLAGPTGELFF	TGTGCCAGCAGCTTAAGCCTAGCGGGGCCCACCGGGGAGCTGTTTTTT
TRBV19	TRBJ2-7	.	once	CASRTDGGGTSYEQYF	TGTGCCAGTAGGACGGATGGTGGGGGGACCTCCTACGAGCAGTACTTC
TRBV7-8	TRBJ2-2	.	.	CASSLMGVGPGELFF	TGTGCCAGCAGCTTAATGGGGGTGGGTCCCGGGGAGCTGTTTTTT
TRBV4-2	TRBJ2-1	TRBD2	.	CASSQRTSGDRSYNEQFF	TGTGCCAGCAGCCAAAGGACTAGCGGGGACCGATCCTACAATGAGCAGTTCTTC
TRBV5-1	TRBJ2-1	TRBD2	.	CASSSRLAGDEQFF	TGCGCCAGCAGCTCGAGACTAGCGGGAGATGAGCAGTTCTTC
TRBV10-2	TRBJ1-3	.	once	CASSGNTWSGNTIYF	TGCGCCAGCAGTGGTAATACCTGGTCTGGAAACACCATATATTTT
TRBV9	TRBJ2-5	.	.	CASSVGAAQETQYF	TGTGCCAGCAGCGTAGGGGCAGCACAAGAGACCCAGTACTTC
TRBV5-6	TRBJ2-3	.	.	CASSPRDRLTDTQYF	TGTGCCAGCAGCCCGCGGGACAGACTCACAGATACGCAGTATTTT
TRBV29-1	TRBJ2-7	TRBD1	once	CSVGTAYEQYF	TGCAGCGTCGGGACAGCCTACGAGCAGTACTTC
TRBV5-6	TRBJ2-7	.	.	CASSYSMGHEQYF	TGTGCCAGCAGCTATTCAATGGGACACGAGCAGTACTTC
TRBV10-2	TRBJ1-1	.	.	CASRPLSGLPNTEAFF	TGCGCCAGCAGACCGCTGTCGGGGTTACCGAACACTGAAGCTTTCTTT
TRBV5-4	TRBJ2-3	TRBD2	.	CASSYGLAGEDTQYF	TGTGCCAGCAGCTATGGACTAGCGGGAGAAGATACGCAGTATTTT
TRBV7-8	TRBJ2-7	TRBD2	.	CASSLGSSGNYEQYF	TGTGCCAGCAGCTTAGGATCCAGCGGGAATTACGAGCAGTACTTC
TRBV9	TRBJ2-1	.	.	CASSKVGQSNEQFF	TGTGCCAGCAGTAAGGTCGGACAATCCAATGAGCAGTTCTTC
TRBV15	TRBJ2-7	.	few	CATSRGGSYEQYF	TGTGCCACCAGCAGAGGAGGCTCCTACGAGCAGTACTTC
TRBV5-5	TRBJ2-3	TRBD2	.	CASSLTSATDTQYF	TGTGCCAGCAGCCTGACTAGCGCCACAGATACGCAGTATTTT
TRBV7-3	TRBJ2-7	TRBD1	.	CASSSLTGGEQYF	TGTGCCAGCAGCTCCTTGACAGGGGGCGAGCAGTACTTC
TRBV2	TRBJ2-7	.	.	CASREPGLVYEQYF	TGTGCCAGCAGGGAACCGGGACTGGTATACGAGCAGTACTTC
TRBV10-3	TRBJ1-6	.	.	CAISPRGMSDSPLHF	TGTGCCATCAGTCCCCGGGGAATGTCAGATTCACCCCTCCACTTT
TRBV5-1	TRBJ2-2	TRBD1	.	CASSLRQGGTGELFF	TGCGCCAGCAGCTTGAGACAGGGGGGCACCGGGGAGCTGTTTTTT
TRBV13	TRBJ1-2	TRBD1	.	CASSLGQGANYGYTF	TGTGCCAGCAGCTTAGGACAGGGGGCTAACTATGGCTACACCTTC
TRBV7-9	TRBJ2-1	TRBD1	.	CASSPGTGVYDEQFF	TGTGCCAGCAGCCCCGGGACAGGGGTTTACGATGAGCAGTTCTTC
TRBV6-5	TRBJ1-1	TRBD1	.	CASRRQGASTEAFF	TGTGCCAGCAGAAGACAGGGGGCCAGCACTGAAGCTTTCTTT
TRBV5-6	TRBJ2-7	.	once	CASSFVTASSYEQYF	TGTGCCAGCAGCTTTGTCACGGCGAGCTCCTACGAGCAGTACTTC
TRBV15	TRBJ1-1	.	.	CATSRGGPATEAFF	TGTGCCACCAGCAGAGGCGGCCCGGCGACTGAAGCTTTCTTT
TRBV25-1	TRBJ1-1	.	once	CASSASRANFRTEAFF	TGTGCCAGCAGTGCCTCCCGGGCCAATTTTCGTACTGAAGCTTTCTTT
TRBV9	TRBJ1-2	.	.	CASTTPIGGAGYTF	TGTGCCAGCACGACGCCGATAGGGGGGGCTGGCTACACCTTC
TRBV7-2	TRBJ2-3	TRBD2	.	CASKGRGRSTDTQYF	TGTGCCAGCAAGGGTCGCGGGAGAAGCACAGATACGCAGTATTTT
TRBV4-3	TRBJ2-3	TRBD2	.	CASSQGTSGRTDTQYF	TGCGCCAGCAGCCAAGGGACTAGCGGGAGAACAGATACGCAGTATTTT
TRBV13	TRBJ1-2	.	once	CASSLEGYYGYTF	TGTGCCAGCAGCTTAGAGGGTTACTATGGCTACACCTTC
TRBV6-1	TRBJ2-7	TRBD1	.	CASSLTGDTYEQYF	TGTGCCAGCAGTTTGACAGGGGATACCTACGAGCAGTACTTC
TRBV9	TRBJ2-1	TRBD2	.	CASSVGAGGPYNEQFF	TGTGCCAGCAGCGTAGGGGCGGGGGGGCCCTACAATGAGCAGTTCTTC
TRBV7-8	TRBJ2-1	.	.	CASSLLARAVDEQFF	TGTGCCAGCAGCCTGCTAGCGCGAGCGGTGGATGAGCAGTTCTTC
TRBV30	TRBJ2-7	.	.	CAWSGGALEQYF	TGTGCCTGGAGTGGGGGGGCTCTCGAGCAGTACTTC
TRBV7-2	TRBJ1-3	.	.	CASSLAPGNTIYF	TGTGCCAGCAGCTTAGCACCTGGAAACACCATATATTTT
TRBV19	TRBJ2-5	.	.	CASNPPQTQYF	TGTGCCAGTAACCCCCCACAGACCCAGTACTTC
TRBV11-3	TRBJ2-3	.	.	CASSGTTTDTQYF	TGTGCCAGCTCAGGGACCACCACAGATACGCAGTATTTT
TRBV6-5	TRBJ2-1	.	.	CASSTRDFYNNEQFF	TGTGCCAGCAGTACCCGGGACTTCTATAACAATGAGCAGTTCTTC
TRBV5-4	TRBJ2-1	.	.	CASNPYENAYNEQFF	TGTGCCAGCAACCCTTACGAGAACGCCTACAATGAGCAGTTCTTC
TRBV27	TRBJ2-1	TRBD1	.	CASSLQSTGGEQFF	TGTGCCAGCAGTTTACAGTCGACAGGGGGTGAGCAGTTCTTC
TRBV9	TRBJ2-5	.	.	CASSVGMQETQYF	TGTGCCAGCAGCGTTGGCATGCAAGAGACCCAGTACTTC
TRBV6-1	TRBJ1-1	.	few	CASSELIWGEDTEAFF	TGTGCCAGCAGTGAATTAATATGGGGGGAGGACACTGAAGCTTTCTTT
TRBV5-1	TRBJ1-1	TRBD1	.	CASAGQGSGANTEAFF	TGCGCCAGCGCGGGACAGGGTAGCGGGGCGAACACTGAAGCTTTCTTT
TRBV9	TRBJ2-5	TRBD2	.	CASSPPRLAGGLETQYF	TGTGCCAGCAGCCCCCCACGACTAGCGGGGGGACTGGAGACCCAGTACTTC
TRBV7-9	TRBJ1-2	.	.	CASSLSITARGGYTF	TGTGCCAGCAGCTTATCAATCACAGCCCGTGGTGGCTACACCTTC
TRBV7-2	TRBJ2-3	TRBD2	.	CASSRDYSRTDTQYF	TGTGCCAGCAGTCGGGACTACTCTCGCACAGATACGCAGTATTTT
TRBV6-5	TRBJ1-1	.	.	CASSSLVWNTEAFF	TGTGCCAGCAGTAGCTTAGTGTGGAACACTGAAGCTTTCTTT
TRBV9	TRBJ1-1	TRBD1	once	CASSLSTGAMNTEAFF	TGTGCCAGCAGCCTCTCGACAGGGGCGATGAACACTGAAGCTTTCTTT
TRBV25-1	TRBJ2-7	.	.	CASVLGNSIEQYF	TGTGCCAGCGTTCTCGGGAACTCGATCGAGCAGTACTTC
TRBV5-6	TRBJ1-1	.	once	CASSLSGVPNTEAFF	TGTGCCAGCAGCTTGTCAGGGGTTCCGAACACTGAAGCTTTCTTT
TRBV9	TRBJ1-2	.	.	CASSDQVGAQGGYTF	TGTGCCAGCAGCGACCAAGTGGGAGCCCAGGGAGGCTACACCTTC
TRBV7-9	TRBJ1-2	TRBD1	.	CASILTGADGYTF	TGTGCCAGCATCCTAACAGGGGCCGATGGCTACACCTTC